Listed here are 23 T cell receptor beta chains from one sample, sequenced in a study of blood T cell repertoires in COVID-19. The repertoire was sequenced with immunoSEQ multiplex PCR; TCRdb's copy has only in-frame clones and lacks some. The sample records 190,000 or so clones, around 92% being singletons. What was sequenced was PBMCs or T cells enriched from blood (not recorded which). The receptors originated from a young woman who had recovered from COVID-19.

In its sample, this clone was seen once. The V call is TRBV7-6, the J call TRBJ2-5; possibly TRBD2 for D (6 bases). This CDR3 is 16 amino acids long. CDR1 and CDR2 (germline): SGHVS, FNYEAQ. Between the trimmed V and J ends, which lost 1 base and 2 bases, there was a span of 14 bases. CDR3 residues: CASSLERGSGQETQYF. In DNA, the CDR3 is TGTGCCAGCAGCTTAGAACGGGGGAGTGGTCAAGAGACCCAGTACTTC.

This clone was found once. This chain links TRBV19 with TRBJ2-3; maybe TRBD2 (6 bases). The germline V gene encodes CDR1 LNHDA and CDR2 SQIVND (reference sequence). Trimming removed 2 bases at V and 6 bases at J, with 15 bases between. This CDR3 contains 15 residues. CDR3 residues: CASSITGGPADTQYF. The CDR3 bases are TGTGCCAGTAGTATAACCGGGGGACCTGCTGATACGCAGTATTTT.

The V call is TRBV6-5, the J call TRBJ1-2; 8 bases match TRBD1. V trimming: 9 bases; J trimming: 1 base; junction bases outside the gene matches: 1. This CDR3 region has 12 residues. In germline, CDR1 is MNHEY, CDR2 SVGAGI. Here the CDR3 reads CASGQGNYGYTF. The CDR3 bases are TGTGCCAGTGGACAGGGTAACTATGGCTACACCTTC.

The chain links TRBV4-1 to TRBJ1-6, with 10 bases fitting TRBD1. V shed 2 bases, J shed 7 bases, and the junction held 2 bases outside the gene matches. The CDR3 has 15 amino acids. From germline, CDR1 is MGHRA and CDR2 YSYEKL. CDR3 loop: CASSQPTGGNSPLHF. CDR3 DNA sequence: TGCGCCAGCAGCCAACCGACAGGGGGCAATTCACCCCTCCACTTT.

CDR3 nucleotide sequence: TGTGCCAGCAGCTTGGTGGGACAGGGGAACACTGAAGCTTTCTTT. It is translated as CASSLVGQGNTEAFF. The V call is TRBV5-4, the J call TRBJ1-1, with 9 nucleotides matching TRBD1. J was trimmed by 1 base and V by 0 bases; bases with no gene match: 1. CDR1 is SGHNT, CDR2 YYREEE, per germline (reference sequence). This CDR3 is 15 amino acids long.

This clone was observed once. This chain connects TRBV3-1 (or the pseudogene TRBV3-2) to TRBJ2-3; 15 bases agree with TRBD2. With 5 bases clipped from V and 3 bases from J, the junction kept 3 bases outside the gene matches. This CDR3 contains 16 residues. Germline V gene lookup returns CDR1 LGHDT and CDR2 YNNKEL (reference sequence). Here the CDR3 reads CASSGGLAGGTDTQYF. The CDR3 DNA follows: TGTGCCAGCAGCGGGGGACTAGCGGGGGGAACAGATACGCAGTATTTT.

The J gene is TRBJ2-1, the V gene TRBV7-3, with 9 bases aligning to TRBD2. Germline trimming cut 5 bases from V and 4 bases from J; bases unmatched to any gene: 9. Germline CDR1 reads SGHTA; CDR2 reads FQGTGA. This CDR3 spans 16 amino acids. CDR3 loop: CASSALAGERYNEQFF. The CDR3 coding sequence is TGTGCCAGCAGCGCCTTAGCGGGGGAAAGATACAATGAGCAGTTCTTC.

The CDR3 loop reads CAWSRGGTEKLFF. DNA for the CDR3: TGTGCCTGGAGTCGGGGAGGGACTGAAAAACTGTTTTTT. The rearrangement joins TRBV30 to TRBJ1-4; TRBD1 is a possible D gene (5 bases). Trimming shortened V by 2 bases and J by 7 bases, and 11 bases separated the two germline ends. This CDR3 is built from 13 residues. Germline loops: CDR1 GTSNPN, CDR2 SVGIG (reference sequence).

The chain couples TRBV10-3 to TRBJ2-2, with TRBD2 matching over 7 bases. The CDR3 runs to 14 residues. The germline CDR1 and CDR2 sequences are ENHRY and SYGVKD. J was trimmed by 5 bases and V by 10 bases; bases with no gene match: 10. DNA for the CDR3: TGTGCCAGCCGCGCGGGGGATTTGACCGGGGAGCTGTTTTTT. Protein sequence: CASRAGDLTGELFF.

The chain carries TRBV6-1 and TRBJ2-2; D may be TRBD1 (5 bases). The V end lost 2 bases, the J end lost 14 bases, and 15 bases lay between the germline ends. Germline V gene sequence: CDR1 MNHNS, CDR2 SASEGT. This CDR3 comprises 13 residues. The CDR3 spells CASSESRGLSLFF. The CDR3 DNA sequence: TGTGCCAGCAGTGAATCTAGGGGATTGTCTCTGTTTTTT.

This clone was recorded once. The chain uses TRBV18 and TRBJ1-4; 8 bases align to TRBD1. Germline V gene lookup returns CDR1 KGHSH and CDR2 LQKENI. With 8 bases clipped from V and 5 bases from J, the junction kept 10 bases outside the gene matches. The CDR3 consists of 15 residues. CDR3 nucleotides: TGTGCCAGCGCTTACCAACAGGGGGAGAATGAAAAACTGTTTTTT. This encodes CASAYQQGENEKLFF. Drawing the rest from reference TRBV18 and TRBJ1-4, the complete variable domain is NAGVMQNPRHLVRRRGQEARLRCSPMKGHSHVYWYRQLPEEGLKFMVYLQKENIIDESGMPKERFSAEFPKEGPSILRIQQVVRGDSAAYFCASAYQQGENEKLFFGSGTQLSVL.

The chain combines TRBV14 with TRBJ2-7; the D gene is possibly TRBD1 (6 bases). There are 13 residues in the CDR3. Germline CDR1 reads SGHDN; CDR2 reads FVKESK. Trimming took off 0 bases at V and 9 bases at J, with 12 bases between the two ends. In nucleotides, the CDR3 is TGTGCCAGCAGCCAAGATGTGGGGGCGGCGCAGTACTTC. Protein sequence: CASSQDVGAAQYF. Supplemented by reference TRBV14 and TRBJ2-7, the full variable domain reads EAGVTQFPSHSVIEKGQTVTLRCDPISGHDNLYWYRRVMGKEIKFLLHFVKESKQDESGMPNNRFLAERTGGTYSTLKVQPAELEDSGVYFCASSQDVGAAQYFGPGTRLTVT.

The gene calls are TRBV6-2 or TRBV6-3 and TRBJ2-7; D is uncertain. The V and J ends lost 2 bases and 2 bases respectively, with 7 bases between them. There are 13 residues in the CDR3. The germline gives CDR1 MNHEY, CDR2 SVGEGT. The CDR3 bases are TGTGCCAGCAGTTACCCAGGCACCTACGAGCAGTACTTC. Its protein is CASSYPGTYEQYF.

This chain connects TRBV10-2 to TRBJ1-6; 8 bases align to TRBD1. The trim removed 6 bases at V and 6 bases at J, leaving 4 bases unmatched. Germline CDR1 is WSHSY and CDR2 is SAAADI. The CDR3 runs to 14 residues. The CDR3 DNA reads TGCGCCAGCAGCGGACAGGGCCTTAATTCACCCCTCCACTTT. This sequence encodes CASSGQGLNSPLHF.

The gene calls are TRBV30 and TRBJ1-2; D not certain. The length of the CDR3 is 12 residues. Germline CDR1 is GTSNPN and CDR2 is SVGIG (reference sequence). V lost 5 bases, J lost 2 bases, and 9 bases lay in between. The CDR3 reads CAWVGGNYGYTF. DNA for the CDR3: TGTGCCTGGGTGGGAGGAAACTATGGCTACACCTTC.

V and J are TRBV2 and TRBJ1-3; tentative D call: TRBD1 (5 bases). V lost 4 bases to trimming and J lost 0 bases, with 10 bases between them. Per the germline V gene, CDR1 is SNHLY and CDR2 is FYNNEI. The CDR3 extends over 15 amino acids. The CDR3 coding sequence is TGTGCCAGCAGTGTGGGGGGGACCTCTGGAAACACCATATATTTT. Encoded protein: CASSVGGTSGNTIYF.

The V call is TRBV20-1, the J call TRBJ2-3, with TRBD2 identical over 7 bases. With 3 bases clipped from V and 2 bases from J, the junction kept 8 bases outside the gene matches. This CDR3 comprises 15 residues. CDR1 DFQATT and CDR2 SNEGSKA come from the germline V gene (reference sequence). The CDR3 region is CSASRRGVNTDTQYF. CDR3 DNA sequence: TGCAGTGCTAGTAGACGGGGGGTAAACACAGATACGCAGTATTTT.

This chain connects TRBV30 to TRBJ2-7; D is unclear. The germline V gene encodes CDR1 GTSNPN and CDR2 SVGIG (reference sequence). This CDR3 comprises 13 residues. The V end lost 4 bases, the J end lost 5 bases, and 15 bases lay between the germline ends. The CDR3 sequence: CAWTALPFDEQYF. CDR3 bases: TGTGCCTGGACAGCGTTACCCTTCGACGAGCAGTACTTC. Complete variable domain (other parts from reference TRBV30 and TRBJ2-7): SQTIHQWPATLVQPVGSPLSLECTVEGTSNPNLYWYRQAAGRGLQLLFYSVGIGQISSEVPQNLSASRPQDRQFILSSKKLLLSDSGFYLCAWTALPFDEQYFGPGTRLTVT.

This chain links TRBV9 with TRBJ2-1; 8 bases fit TRBD2. This CDR3 has 14 residues. The germline CDR1 and CDR2 sequences are SGDLS and YYNGEE. V lost 3 bases to trimming and J lost 4 bases; unmatched junction nucleotides: 3. The CDR3, as DNA: TGTGCCAGCAGCGCGGCTAGCGGGTACAATGAGCAGTTCTTC. This translates into CASSAASGYNEQFF.

CDR3 amino acids: CASSPRTGGGAVSYEQYF. The DNA for the CDR3 is TGTGCCAGCAGCCCCCGGACAGGGGGCGGTGCCGTCTCCTACGAGCAGTACTTC. The V gene is TRBV7-8, the J gene TRBJ2-7, with 11 bases identical to TRBD1. The CDR3 totals 18 residues. Germline trimming cut 5 bases from V and 0 bases from J; bases unmatched to any gene: 12. Per the germline V gene, CDR1 is SGHVS and CDR2 is FQNEAQ.

The chain couples TRBV21-1 to TRBJ1-6; TRBD1, the table's D call, was not compared with the DNA. TRBV21-1 is termed a pseudogene. The CDR3 spans 16 residues. CDR3 protein: CASSMRHISYNSPLHF. As DNA, the CDR3 is TGTGCCAGCAGCATGAGACACATCTCCTATAATTCACCCCTCCACTTT.

The chain couples TRBV29-1 to TRBJ2-1, with D perhaps TRBD2 (6 bases). Trimming took off 2 bases at V and 0 bases at J, with 11 bases between the two ends. CDR1 is SQVTM, CDR2 ANQGSEA, per germline. The CDR3 loop spans 15 amino acids. CDR3 amino acids: CSVELLARSYNEQFF. DNA of the CDR3: TGCAGCGTTGAATTACTAGCCCGCTCCTACAATGAGCAGTTCTTC.

This chain connects TRBV5-1 to TRBJ1-2; D is undetermined. V was trimmed by 3 bases and J by 2 bases, leaving 8 bases between them. The germline CDR1 and CDR2 sequences are SGHRS and YFSETQ. The CDR3 is made up of 13 amino acids. The DNA of the CDR3 is TGCGCCAGCAGCTCCCATACAAACTATGGCTACACCTTC. Translation gives CASSSHTNYGYTF.